Listed here are 9 T cell receptor beta chains from one sample, sequenced in a study of cytomegalovirus exposure and HLA in healthy donors. Both 60 Vbeta primers and 13 Jbeta primers went into the PCR. Method: immunoSEQ multiplex PCR; TCRdb's copy keeps in-frame clones and lacks some. The repertoire includes approximately 150,000 clones, approximately 80% of them detected once, and 2% to 3% sits in the top ten. The sequencing sample was made of PBMCs. Source of these receptors: a boy between 2 and 10 years old in good health and CMV-seronegative.

The chain has TRBV28 and TRBJ1-6; no definite D call. Germline V CDR1 and CDR2: MDHEN, SYDVKM. This CDR3 spans 12 amino acids. V was cut by 6 bases and J by 8 bases, with 8 bases left in between. CDR3 DNA: TGTGCCAGCAGACAAGGAGATTCACCCCTCCACTTT. Its translation is CASRQGDSPLHF.

V usage is TRBV5-1 and J usage is TRBJ2-1; 8 nucleotides align to TRBD2. V gave up 2 bases and J gave up 4 bases; unmatched junction bases: 8. Germline V gene data show CDR1 as SGHRS and CDR2 as YFSETQ. The CDR3 runs to 16 residues. CDR3 DNA sequence: TGCGCCAGCAGCTTCCCGGCGGGGGGCCAATACAATGAGCAGTTCTTC. It translates to CASSFPAGGQYNEQFF.

The genes are TRBV19 and TRBJ2-1, with TRBD1 matching over 7 bases. The junction had 19 bases not matched to a gene; V was cut back by 5 bases and J by 0 bases. Germline V gene lookup returns CDR1 LNHDA and CDR2 SQIVND (reference sequence). The CDR3 spans 20 residues. The CDR3 region has the DNA TGTGCCAGTAGTCGCCGTGGTGGGCCAGGGGGATTCCACTCCTACAATGAGCAGTTCTTC. Its protein is CASSRRGGPGGFHSYNEQFF.

V usage is TRBV18 and J usage is TRBJ1-2; perhaps TRBD1 as D (5 bases). This CDR3 region has 13 residues. V shed 4 bases and J shed 6 bases, with 12 bases lying between them. Looked up from germline, CDR1 is KGHSH and CDR2 is LQKENI. In nucleotides, the CDR3 is TGTGCCAGCTCACTCGGGGGTGGAGATGGCTACACCTTC. It translates to CASSLGGGDGYTF.

This sequence joins TRBV9 and TRBJ2-7, with unresolved D. Between the trimmed V and J ends, which lost 0 bases and 3 bases, there was a span of 7 bases. The CDR3 length is 13 residues. Germline-derived CDR1 and CDR2 are SGDLS and YYNGEE. Written as DNA, the CDR3 is TGTGCCAGCAGCGTAGGAGAAAGCTACGAGCAGTACTTC. Residues: CASSVGESYEQYF.

J is TRBJ2-1 and V is TRBV7-2, with TRBD2 as a possible D gene (6 bases). The CDR3 length is 17 residues. V lost 2 bases, J lost 6 bases, and 20 bases lay in between. Germline V gene data show CDR1 as SGHTA and CDR2 as FQGNSA. CDR3 sequence reads: CASSLFSPQVEGNEQFF. As DNA, the CDR3 is TGTGCCAGCAGCTTATTTTCCCCACAAGTGGAGGGCAATGAGCAGTTCTTC.

The J gene is TRBJ1-2, the V gene TRBV19; D is uncertain. The germline CDR1 and CDR2 sequences are LNHDA and SQIVND (reference sequence). Trimming stripped 4 bases from V and 4 bases from J, with 13 bases between. The CDR3 sequence is 14 residues long. CDR3 nucleotides: TGTGCCAGTAGTACCGGAGCGGTGTCCTATGGCTACACCTTC. Translated, it gives CASSTGAVSYGYTF.

V and J are TRBV2 and TRBJ2-1; TRBD2 aligns across 13 bases. V was clipped by 8 bases and J by 0 bases; unmatched bases: 10. The CDR3 spans 18 residues. Germline CDR1 and CDR2: SNHLY and FYNNEI. The CDR3 protein is CASVARTSGGPSYNEQFF. The CDR3 nucleotides are TGTGCCAGCGTCGCTCGGACTAGCGGGGGTCCCTCCTACAATGAGCAGTTCTTC.

This clone was seen more than once but under ten times. The V gene is TRBV7-3, the J gene TRBJ2-3, with TRBD2 matching over 9 bases. With 6 bases clipped from V and 4 bases from J, the junction kept 8 bases outside the gene matches. There are 15 residues in the CDR3. CDR1 is SGHTA, CDR2 FQGTGA, per germline. This CDR3 is CASSDQRGAADTQYF. The CDR3 nucleotides are TGTGCCAGCAGTGATCAGCGGGGGGCGGCAGATACGCAGTATTTT.